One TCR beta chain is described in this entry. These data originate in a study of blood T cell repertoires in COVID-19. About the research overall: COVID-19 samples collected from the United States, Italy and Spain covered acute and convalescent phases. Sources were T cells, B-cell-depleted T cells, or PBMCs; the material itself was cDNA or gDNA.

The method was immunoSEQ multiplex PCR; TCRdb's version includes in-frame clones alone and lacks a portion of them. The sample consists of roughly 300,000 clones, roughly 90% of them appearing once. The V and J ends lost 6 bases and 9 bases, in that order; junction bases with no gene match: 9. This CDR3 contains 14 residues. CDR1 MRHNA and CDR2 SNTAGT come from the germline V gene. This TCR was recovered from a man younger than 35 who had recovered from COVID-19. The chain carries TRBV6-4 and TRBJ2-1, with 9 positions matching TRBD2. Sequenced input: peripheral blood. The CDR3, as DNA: TGTGCCAGCAGAACCGGGACTAGCAGTCCTGAGCAGTTCTTC. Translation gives CASRTGTSSPEQFF.